A selection of T cell receptor beta chains follows, all from one sample in a study of PD-1 blockade in classical Hodgkin lymphoma. The repertoire was sequenced with immunoSEQ multiplex PCR; TCRdb's copy has only in-frame clones and lacks some. The sample yields some 13,000 clones, more than 85% seen once. Material: peripheral blood mononuclear cells (PBMCs), obtained at baseline. These receptors all stem from a human donor with classical Hodgkin lymphoma. The CDR3 runs from the conserved cysteine through the conserved F or W. A D gene is named only where the DNA matches it firmly. The size of a clone is reported for some rows only, either as once, few or many, or as a class for expanded clones.

13	NA	TRBJ1-2	NA	TRBV6-5	CASSPGGPYGYTF	TGTGCCAGCAGTCCCGGGGGACCCTATGGCTACACCTTC
13	NA	TRBJ2-7	NA	TRBV19	CASSIAGAYEQYF	TGTGCCAGTAGTATAGCAGGGGCCTACGAGCAGTACTTC
15	NA	TRBJ2-3	NA	TRBV5-3	CARSLEGGATDTQYF	TGTGCCAGAAGCTTGGAAGGGGGGGCAACAGATACGCAGTATTTT
14	NA	TRBJ1-5	NA	TRBV5-4	CASSLGGSNQPQHF	TGTGCCAGCAGCTTGGGAGGATCGAATCAGCCCCAGCATTTT
14	few	TRBJ2-7	TRBD2	TRBV5-6	CASSLGAGGYEQYF	TGTGCCAGCAGCTTGGGAGCGGGAGGGTACGAGCAGTACTTC
16	NA	TRBJ1-2	NA	TRBV7-2	CASSPDGAGWFLVYTF	TGTGCCAGCAGCCCAGATGGGGCTGGTTGGTTTCTTGTCTACACCTTC
16	NA	TRBJ2-1	TRBD1	TRBV14	CASSHLTGPTYNEQFF	TGTGCCAGCAGCCACTTGACAGGGCCTACCTACAATGAGCAGTTCTTC
13	NA	TRBJ1-2	NA	TRBV7-9	CASSPGTNYGYTF	TGTGCCAGCAGCCCGGGCACTAACTATGGCTACACCTTC
13	NA	TRBJ1-1	NA	TRBV5-1	CASSLNADSEAFF	TGCGCCAGCAGCTTGAATGCTGACTCTGAAGCTTTCTTT
11	NA	TRBJ1-4	NA	TRBV5-1	CASSPGEKLFF	TGCGCCAGCAGCCCCGGTGAAAAACTGTTTTTT
13	NA	TRBJ1-4	NA	TRBV28	CASTPSWGEKLFF	TGTGCCAGCACCCCGTCTTGGGGGGAAAAACTGTTTTTT
13	NA	TRBJ1-1	NA	TRBV2	CASRISGNTEAFF	TGTGCCAGCAGAATATCAGGGAACACTGAAGCTTTCTTT
15	once	TRBJ2-5	NA	TRBV11-2	CASSLGQGTRETQYF	TGTGCCAGCAGCTTAGGTCAGGGGACACGGGAGACCCAGTACTTC
15	NA	TRBJ2-3	TRBD2	TRBV7-9	CASSLGGGNTDTQYF	TGTGCCAGCAGCTTAGGCGGGGGGAACACAGATACGCAGTATTTT
14	NA	TRBJ1-1	NA	TRBV10-2	CASSEWHNNTEAFF	TGCGCCAGCAGTGAGTGGCACAATAACACTGAAGCTTTCTTT
14	NA	TRBJ2-5	NA	TRBV7-2	CASSFRAGRETQYF	TGTGCCAGCAGCTTTCGGGCAGGGAGAGAGACCCAGTACTTC
14	NA	TRBJ2-5	TRBD2	TRBV5-1	CASSLGSGGETQYF	TGCGCCAGCAGCTTGGGTAGCGGGGGAGAGACCCAGTACTTC
13	NA	TRBJ2-1	NA	TRBV5-1	CASSLVPDNEQFF	TGCGCCAGCAGCTTGGTGCCGGACAATGAGCAGTTCTTC
16	NA	TRBJ2-3	TRBD1	TRBV7-2	CASSDYRDSLTDTQYF	TGTGCCAGCAGCGATTATCGGGACAGTCTCACAGATACGCAGTATTTT
15	NA	TRBJ2-1	TRBD2	TRBV6-5	CASSYGGGVYNEQFF	TGTGCCAGCAGTTACGGCGGGGGGGTGTACAATGAGCAGTTCTTC
13	NA	TRBJ1-2	NA	TRBV9	CASSVGQSGGYTF	TGTGCCAGCAGCGTTGGGCAGTCGGGTGGCTACACCTTC
14	NA	TRBJ2-5	TRBD2	TRBV6-1	CASSLGLAKETQYF	TGTGCCAGCAGCCTGGGACTAGCGAAAGAGACCCAGTACTTC
13	NA	TRBJ2-5	NA	TRBV30	CAWMWRAGETQYF	TGTGCCTGGATGTGGAGGGCGGGCGAGACCCAGTACTTC
13	NA	TRBJ1-5	NA	TRBV7-8	CASSFTEDQPQHF	TGTGCCAGCAGCTTTACGGAGGATCAGCCCCAGCATTTT
13	NA	TRBJ1-5	NA	TRBV28	CASTNREDQPQHF	TGTGCCAGCACTAACAGGGAGGATCAGCCCCAGCATTTT
12	once	TRBJ1-2	NA	TRBV30	CAWGVGLYGYTF	TGTGCCTGGGGCGTCGGGCTCTATGGCTACACCTTC
16	NA	TRBJ2-5	NA	TRBV18	CASSPPVVYGQETQYF	TGTGCCAGCTCACCACCGGTCGTCTACGGCCAAGAGACCCAGTACTTC
12	NA	TRBJ2-1	NA	TRBV2	CASSEPQIEQFF	TGTGCCAGCAGTGAACCCCAGATTGAGCAGTTCTTC
16	NA	TRBJ2-3	NA	TRBV5-4	CASSQDGGYSTDTQYF	TGCGCCAGCAGCCAAGATGGGGGGTATAGCACAGATACGCAGTATTTT
16	few	TRBJ1-5	NA	TRBV6-1	CASSEWPEGVNQPQHF	TGTGCCAGCAGTGAATGGCCGGAAGGGGTCAATCAGCCCCAGCATTTT
12	once	TRBJ1-1	NA	TRBV2	CASNSWGTEAFF	TGTGCCAGCAACTCGTGGGGGACTGAAGCTTTCTTT
15	NA	TRBJ1-5	NA	TRBV7-8	CASSLVGGESQAQHF	TGTGCCAGCAGCTTAGTAGGGGGAGAAAGTCAGGCCCAGCATTTT
16	NA	TRBJ1-3	NA	TRBV5-1	CASSLDLPSSGNTIYF	TGCGCCAGCAGCTTGGATCTTCCCTCCTCTGGAAACACCATATATTTT
14	once	TRBJ2-5	NA	TRBV12-5	CASGRSGGTETQYF	TGTGCTAGTGGCAGATCCGGGGGAACGGAGACCCAGTACTTC
15	NA	TRBJ2-7	TRBD1	TRBV11-3	CASSLGVTGGDEQYF	TGTGCCAGCAGCTTAGGTGTGACAGGGGGCGACGAGCAGTACTTC
15	NA	TRBJ2-6	NA	TRBV19	CASSPGRSGANVLTF	TGTGCCAGTAGTCCCGGACGCTCTGGGGCCAACGTCCTGACTTTC
15	once	TRBJ2-3	TRBD1	TRBV7-2	CASSRWTGTTDTQYF	TGTGCCAGCAGCCGATGGACAGGGACCACAGATACGCAGTATTTT
15	NA	TRBJ2-3	TRBD2	TRBV5-1	CASREAGSIGDTQYF	TGCGCCAGCAGGGAAGCGGGGAGCATAGGAGATACGCAGTATTTT
15	NA	TRBJ2-2	TRBD1	TRBV7-9	CASSTWTGGAGELFF	TGTGCCAGCAGCACCTGGACAGGGGGAGCCGGGGAGCTGTTTTTT
14	NA	TRBJ1-1	TRBD1	TRBV7-8	CASSAGTGAGEAFF	TGTGCCAGCAGCGCTGGGACAGGGGCTGGTGAAGCTTTCTTT
9	NA	TRBJ1-2	NA	TRBV10-3	CAVADGYTF	TGTGCCGTCGCAGATGGCTACACCTTC
16	NA	TRBJ2-7	NA	TRBV5-1	CASSPRGAGYSYEQYF	TGCGCCAGCAGCCCCAGGGGGGCAGGCTACTCCTACGAGCAGTACTTC
17	NA	TRBJ2-2	TRBD1	TRBV11-3	CASSWTPGQGLDGELFF	TGTGCCAGCAGCTGGACGCCGGGACAGGGGTTAGACGGGGAGCTGTTTTTT
14	NA	TRBJ1-6	NA	TRBV5-1	CASSPGGEGSPLHF	TGCGCCAGCAGTCCCGGGGGGGAAGGGTCACCCCTCCACTTT
14	NA	TRBJ1-2	TRBD1	TRBV10-3	CATQGVSSNYGYTF	TGTGCCACCCAGGGGGTATCTTCTAACTATGGCTACACCTTC
13	NA	TRBJ1-1	NA	TRBV7-9	CASSQAGITEAFF	TGTGCCAGCAGCCAAGCGGGGATCACTGAAGCTTTCTTT
15	NA	TRBJ2-5	TRBD1	TRBV6-5	CASSSLRDSQETQYF	TGTGCCAGCAGTTCACTCCGGGACAGCCAAGAGACCCAGTACTTC
14	NA	TRBJ2-6	NA	TRBV6-1	CASSEGGGANVLTF	TGTGCCAGCAGTGAAGGAGGGGGGGCCAACGTCCTGACTTTC
13	NA	TRBJ1-3	NA	TRBV5-1	CASSWGGGNTIYF	TGCGCCAGCAGCTGGGGGGGTGGAAACACCATATATTTT
15	NA	TRBJ2-1	TRBD2	TRBV19	CASSRTSGDHNEQFF	TGTGCCAGTAGTAGGACTAGCGGGGACCACAATGAGCAGTTCTTC
19	NA	TRBJ1-4	NA	TRBV10-1	CASSEQAGANLATNEKLFF	TGCGCCAGCAGTGAGCAGGCAGGGGCTAATCTTGCAACTAATGAAAAACTGTTTTTT
15	NA	TRBJ1-1	TRBD1	TRBV5-1	CASSLAPGGNTEAFF	TGCGCCAGCAGCTTGGCCCCAGGGGGGAACACTGAAGCTTTCTTT
17	NA	TRBJ1-2	TRBD1	TRBV7-7	CASSLPAPGGEVWSYTF	TGTGCCAGCAGCTTACCCGCACCAGGGGGGGAGGTATGGAGCTACACCTTC
14	NA	TRBJ1-3	NA	TRBV5-1	CASSSGEIGNTIYF	TGCGCCAGCAGCTCAGGGGAGATTGGAAACACCATATATTTT
14	once	TRBJ2-2	NA	TRBV5-1	CASTFYWDTGELFF	TGCGCCAGCACCTTCTACTGGGACACCGGGGAGCTGTTTTTT
17	NA	TRBJ1-6	NA	TRBV4-1	CASSQAGGEGFNSPLHF	TGCGCCAGCAGCCAAGCGGGTGGTGAGGGCTTTAATTCACCCCTCCACTTT